Included here is one TCR beta chain sequence, with context. The sample belongs to a study of blood T cell repertoires in COVID-19. Turning to the study itself: Sites in the United States, Italy and Spain provided acute and convalescent COVID-19 samples. The analysed material was cDNA or gDNA that came from T cells, B-cell-depleted T cells, or PBMCs.

In the source study's methods: Amplification with reference gene primers provided the estimates of nucleated cell counts. TCRdb's copy holds only in-frame clones and misses some; the assay was immunoSEQ multiplex PCR. That table furnishes V, J and clone size, whereas the DNA furnished D and trimming. The data show about 80,000 clones, about 86% seen once. The CDR3 length is 15 residues. Germline V CDR1 and CDR2: SEHNR, FQNEAQ (reference sequence). V trimming: 5 bases; J trimming: 0 bases; junction bases outside the gene matches: 5. This clonotype was obtained from a man older than 75 with active or convalescent COVID-19. Material for sequencing was peripheral blood. The chain employs TRBV7-9 and TRBJ2-3; 7 nucleotides agree with TRBD2. CDR3 bases: TGTGCCAGCAGCGGGGGACTAACTAGCACAGATACGCAGTATTTT. Translating it yields CASSGGLTSTDTQYF.